The 24 T cell receptor beta chains listed next were all sequenced from one sample in a study of cytomegalovirus exposure and HLA in healthy donors. The PCR employed 60 Vbeta primers together with 13 Jbeta primers. Generated by immunoSEQ multiplex PCR, the TCRdb table keeps only in-frame clones and is missing some. The sample holds about 170,000 clones, 80% to 90% seen once. The sequencing sample was made of PBMCs. The receptors stem from a woman younger than 35 in good health and CMV-seropositive.

The genes are TRBV15 and TRBJ2-2; D ambiguous. Germline-derived CDR1 and CDR2 are LNHNV and YYDKDF (reference sequence). Trimming took 0 bases from V and 4 from J, leaving 6 bases between them. CDR3 size: 14 residues. CDR3 DNA sequence: TGTGCCACCAGCAGAGATCTGTGCACCGGGGAGCTGTTTTTT. As protein: CATSRDLCTGELFF.

V usage is TRBV27 and J usage is TRBJ1-1; 7 bases are shared with TRBD1. V lost 6 bases and J lost 8; bases outside the gene matches: 6. Germline assignment: CDR1 MNHEY and CDR2 SMNVEV (reference sequence). This CDR3 spans 12 amino acids. The CDR3 sequence: CASSSWGQEAFF. DNA of the CDR3: TGTGCCAGCAGCTCTTGGGGACAGGAAGCTTTCTTT.

This clone was picked up one time. The chain couples TRBV2 to TRBJ2-2, with 8 bases aligning to TRBD1. The J segment lost 2 bases and the V segment lost 7 bases, leaving 3 bases of the junction unmatched. This CDR3 region has 14 residues. The germline CDR1 and CDR2 sequences are SNHLY and FYNNEI. This CDR3 reads CASKDRVNTGELFF. CDR3 DNA sequence: TGTGCCAGCAAGGACAGGGTAAACACCGGGGAGCTGTTTTTT.

This chain uses TRBV7-9 with TRBJ1-4; D remains ambiguous. In germline, CDR1 is SEHNR, CDR2 FQNEAQ (reference sequence). V lost 0 bases and J 1 base, leaving 12 bases between the germline ends. This CDR3 is built from 17 residues. The CDR3, as DNA: TGTGCCAGCAGCTTAGCGGCCAGGTCCGAAACTAATGAAAAACTGTTTTTT. Protein sequence: CASSLAARSETNEKLFF.

This rearrangement joins TRBV5-4 to TRBJ1-1; 11 positions match TRBD1. CDR1 and CDR2 from the germline V gene are SGHNT and YYREEE (reference sequence). The CDR3 runs to 15 residues. Trimming removed 6 bases from V and 5 bases from J; junction bases left unmatched: 9. This chain's CDR3 is CASTPGTGGRTEAFF. For the CDR3, the DNA is TGTGCCAGCACCCCCGGGACAGGGGGAAGGACTGAAGCTTTCTTT.

V and J are TRBV29-1 and TRBJ2-7, with 7 nucleotides matching TRBD1. Per germline, CDR1 SQVTM and CDR2 ANQGSEA. This CDR3 comprises 13 residues. J gave up 4 bases and V 7 bases, and 10 bases lay outside the gene matches. The DNA for the CDR3 is TGCAGCGGCTCCGGGACAGATGGATACGAGCAGTACTTC. It codes for CSGSGTDGYEQYF.

The genes are TRBV27 and TRBJ2-5; 7 bases match TRBD2. From germline, CDR1 is MNHEY and CDR2 SMNVEV (reference sequence). The CDR3 runs 14 residues. Unmatched junction bases numbered 10, after V lost 5 bases and J lost 7 bases. CDR3 amino acids: CASSLLAVGGTQYF. CDR3 coding DNA: TGTGCCAGCAGTCTTCTAGCGGTCGGGGGGACCCAGTACTTC.

This chain joins TRBV4-3 and TRBJ2-1; 7 bases are a match to TRBD2. The CDR3 contains 13 residues. CDR1 is LGHNA, CDR2 YSLEER, per germline. J gave up 10 bases and V 4 bases, and 7 bases lay outside the gene matches. CDR3 amino acids: CASSRPREGEQFF. The DNA of the CDR3 is TGCGCCAGCAGCCGTCCGAGGGAGGGGGAGCAGTTCTTC.

This sequence joins TRBV7-9 and TRBJ2-5, with D unclear. Germline CDR1 and CDR2: SEHNR and FQNEAQ (reference sequence). The CDR3 extends over 11 amino acids. The V and J ends lost 5 bases and 2 bases respectively, with 3 bases between them. The CDR3 region has the DNA TGTGCCAGCAGCCATCAAGAGACCCAGTACTTC. Amino acids: CASSHQETQYF. The variable domain in full, completed from reference TRBV7-9 and TRBJ2-5, reads DTGVSQNPRHKITKRGQNVTFRCDPISEHNRLYWYRQTLGQGPEFLTYFQNEAQLEKSRLLSDRFSAERPKGSFSTLEIQRTEQGDSAMYLCASSHQETQYFGPGTRLLVL.

This chain connects TRBV7-2 to TRBJ1-5, with D unclear. The V gene's germline CDR1 is SGHTA and CDR2 FQGNSA. The CDR3 has 12 residues. Trimming took off 4 bases at V and 4 bases at J, with 5 bases between the two ends. Here the CDR3 DNA reads TGTGCCAGCAGCTCCGGGAATCAGCCCCAGCATTTT. It specifies CASSSGNQPQHF.

This sequence joins TRBV28 and TRBJ1-5; no firm D call. This CDR3 region has 14 residues. Germline V CDR1 and CDR2: MDHEN, SYDVKM. Trimming stripped 1 base from V and 6 bases from J, with 10 bases between. CDR3 in DNA: TGTGCCAGCAGTTTATCCCAAGGGAGTCAGCCCCAGCATTTT. Protein sequence: CASSLSQGSQPQHF.

This clone was observed a handful of times. V and J are TRBV5-4 and TRBJ2-2, with 12 bases that match TRBD1. Germline V gene data show CDR1 as SGHNT and CDR2 as YYREEE (reference sequence). There are 15 residues in the CDR3. Trimming cost V 4 bases and J 7 bases; bases outside gene matches: 5. CDR3 amino acids: CASSAGQGAGGELFF. The CDR3 nucleotides are TGTGCCAGCAGCGCGGGACAGGGGGCGGGCGGGGAGCTGTTTTTT.

J is TRBJ2-7 and V is TRBV15; 9 bases are shared with TRBD1. This CDR3 spans 15 amino acids. Trimming removed 5 bases from V and 3 bases from J; junction bases left unmatched: 8. Germline values: CDR1 LNHNV, CDR2 YYDKDF (reference sequence). The CDR3 is CATSRIQGAFYEQYF. As DNA, the CDR3 is TGTGCCACCAGCCGAATACAGGGGGCGTTCTACGAGCAGTACTTC.

This chain uses TRBV5-1 with TRBJ2-5, with 9 bases that match TRBD1. Per the germline V gene, CDR1 is SGHRS and CDR2 is YFSETQ. The ends lost 4 bases at V and 5 bases at J; junction bases unmatched: 9. The CDR3 runs 15 residues. CDR3 protein: CASSHMGQGRETQYF. Here the CDR3 DNA reads TGCGCCAGCAGCCACATGGGACAGGGTAGGGAGACCCAGTACTTC.

The sample holds one count of this clone. The chain uses TRBV13 and TRBJ2-1, with TRBD1 identical over 12 bases. Per germline, CDR1 PRHDT and CDR2 FYEKMQ (reference sequence). The junction had 9 bases not matched to a gene; V was cut back by 5 bases and J by 16 bases. The CDR3 sequence is 13 residues long. The CDR3 DNA sequence: TGTGCCAGCAGCCAAGTGGGGACAGGGGGCGCATTCTTC. Translation gives CASSQVGTGGAFF.

J is TRBJ1-1 and V is TRBV20-1; D is unresolved. The CDR3 contains 11 residues. Germline V gene data show CDR1 as DFQATT and CDR2 as SNEGSKA (reference sequence). The V end was cut by 4 bases, the J end by 6 bases, with 9 bases between. As DNA, the CDR3 is TGCAGTGCTATCAACCGGGCTGAAGCTTTCTTT. This translates into CSAINRAEAFF.

V is TRBV7-8 and J is TRBJ1-6; D ambiguous. The V end lost 0 bases, the J end lost 16 bases, and 13 bases lay between the germline ends. The CDR3 runs 13 residues. CDR1 is SGHVS and CDR2 is FQNEAQ in the germline V gene. The CDR3: CASSLAASIDLHF. The CDR3 DNA reads TGTGCCAGCAGCTTAGCCGCGAGCATAGATCTCCACTTT.

This clone was seen a handful of times. This chain connects TRBV6-6 to TRBJ1-2, with 9 bases lining up with TRBD1. The trim removed 3 bases at V and 8 bases at J, leaving 10 bases unmatched. Germline values: CDR1 MNHNY, CDR2 SVGAGI (reference sequence). This CDR3 is built from 15 residues. CDR3 sequence: CASSYAAGTGSGYTF. The DNA of the CDR3 is TGTGCCAGCAGTTATGCCGCCGGGACAGGGAGCGGCTACACCTTC.

CDR3 loop: CAGSSGTDYEQYF. For the CDR3, the DNA is TGTGCCGGCTCTTCCGGGACAGATTACGAGCAGTACTTC. The rearrangement joins TRBV2 to TRBJ2-7; 7 nucleotides agree with TRBD1. V shed 11 bases and J 4 bases; nucleotides not matched to a gene: 11. The germline CDR1 and CDR2 sequences are SNHLY and FYNNEI. The CDR3 is 13 amino acids.

The J gene is TRBJ1-3, the V gene TRBV27; 8 nucleotides agree with TRBD1. Germline V gene sequence: CDR1 MNHEY, CDR2 SMNVEV (reference sequence). The V segment lost 5 bases and the J segment 4 bases; nucleotides outside the gene matches: 10. This CDR3 has 16 residues. CDR3 loop: CASSTGQGLMGNTIYF. Written as DNA, the CDR3 is TGTGCCAGCAGTACCGGACAGGGACTAATGGGAAACACCATATATTTT.

V usage is TRBV30 and J usage is TRBJ2-7, with 7 bases matching TRBD1. CDR1 is GTSNPN and CDR2 is SVGIG in the germline V gene (reference sequence). J was trimmed by 2 bases and V by 5 bases; bases with no gene match: 3. CDR3 length: 12 amino acids. Here the CDR3 DNA reads TGTGCCTGGGGGGACAGTACCTACGAGCAGTACTTC. It is translated as CAWGDSTYEQYF.

This clone was observed a single time. The chain employs TRBV5-4 and TRBJ2-3; perhaps TRBD2 as D (6 bases). CDR3 length: 17 residues. Per germline, CDR1 SGHNT and CDR2 YYREEE (reference sequence). Trimming shortened V by 0 bases and J by 1 base, and 15 bases separated the two germline ends. The chain's CDR3 is CASSLELATFGTDTQYF. The CDR3 bases are TGTGCCAGCAGCTTGGAGCTAGCGACCTTCGGCACAGATACGCAGTATTTT.

This clone was seen more than once but under ten times. The chain links TRBV21-1 to TRBJ2-1; the listed D gene, TRBD2, was not tested against the DNA. TRBV21-1 is a listed pseudogene. The CDR3 covers 20 residues. The CDR3 sequence is CASSKLRGRGAFSSYNEQFF. In DNA, the CDR3 is TGTGCCAGCAGCAAGTTGAGAGGGCGGGGGGCCTTTAGCTCCTACAATGAGCAGTTCTTC.

The CDR3 is CATSRDRGAPYGYTF. CDR3 DNA: TGTGCCACCAGCAGAGACCGGGGGGCGCCCTATGGCTACACCTTC. The V gene is TRBV15, the J gene TRBJ1-2; the D gene is possibly TRBD1 (6 bases). Germline CDR1 and CDR2: LNHNV and YYDKDF (reference sequence). Trimming shortened V by 0 bases and J by 4 bases, and 12 bases separated the two germline ends. The CDR3 covers 15 residues.